These 19 T cell receptor beta chains originate from one sample sequenced in a study of blood T cell repertoires in COVID-19 (TCRdb year 2020). To prepare the library, the immunoSEQ multiplex PCR assay was applied. As stored in TCRdb, this immuneACCESS dataset retains in-frame rearrangements with V and J assigned. A fraction of the clones does not appear; measured against another copy, unresolved V genes explain less than half of the discrepancy, and the remainder lacks a known reason. Counted in this sample were under 400,000 clones; 90% of them appeared once. The ten most abundant clones make up roughly 2.8% of the sample. The sequenced sample was peripheral blood. Every receptor here comes from a woman under 40 with COVID-19, enrolled during active disease.

Points on this clone: Germline and junction disagree at one end, which may indicate a read error. V is TRBV20-1 and J is TRBJ1-6; 10 bases agree with TRBD1. Germline V gene sequence: CDR1 DFQATT, CDR2 SNEGSKA (reference sequence). CDR3 length: 14 amino acids. The CDR3 is CSASIPGQGPLVPF. In DNA, the CDR3 is TGCAGTGCTAGTATCCCGGGACAGGGGCCCCTCGTTCCCTTT.

The rearrangement joins TRBV5-1 to TRBJ2-7; TRBD2 matches 8 bases. Per the germline V gene, CDR1 is SGHRS and CDR2 is YFSETQ. The CDR3 runs to 15 residues. After removal of 2 bases from V and 3 bases from J, the junction contained 7 bases not matched to a gene. CDR3 in amino acids: CASSFFSGAIYEQYF. The CDR3 DNA reads as TGCGCCAGCAGCTTCTTTAGCGGGGCGATCTACGAGCAGTACTTC.

CDR3 coding DNA: TGCGCCAGCAGCTCTGGCTGGGCGACCACAGATACGCAGTATTTT. This encodes CASSSGWATTDTQYF. The rearrangement uses TRBV5-1 and TRBJ2-3; D remains unclear. The CDR3 contains 15 residues. Germline V gene data show CDR1 as SGHRS and CDR2 as YFSETQ. The V end was cut by 3 bases, the J end by 2 bases, with 13 bases between. The full variable domain, with the rest looked up from reference TRBV5-1 and TRBJ2-3, is KAGVTQTPRYLIKTRGQQVTLSCSPISGHRSVSWYQQTPGQGLQFLFEYFSETQRNKGNFPGRFSGRQFSNSRSEMNVSTLELGDSALYLCASSSGWATTDTQYFGPGTRLTVL.

The chain combines TRBV5-6 with TRBJ2-1; TRBD1 is a possible D gene (5 bases). The CDR3 contains 12 residues. CDR1 is SGHDT and CDR2 is YYEEEE in the germline V gene. With 3 bases removed from V and 14 bases from J, the gap between germline ends came to 15 bases. CDR3 in amino acids: CASSWGRAGKFF. The CDR3 region has the DNA TGTGCCAGCAGCTGGGGCCGAGCCGGAAAGTTCTTC.

The rearrangement uses TRBV3-1 (or the pseudogene TRBV3-2) and TRBJ2-1, with 9 bases matching TRBD2. The V gene's germline CDR1 is LGHDT and CDR2 YNNKEL (reference sequence). The ends lost 6 bases at V and 1 base at J; junction bases unmatched: 4. The CDR3 is 15 amino acids. The DNA for the CDR3 is TGTGCCAGCAGTATAGCGGGAGCGTCCTACAATGAGCAGTTCTTC. Protein product: CASSIAGASYNEQFF.

The chain employs TRBV9 and TRBJ1-4, with D tentatively TRBD1 (6 bases). Germline CDR1 and CDR2: SGDLS and YYNGEE. This CDR3 spans 14 amino acids. Trimming took off 0 bases at V and 7 bases at J, with 10 bases between the two ends. For the CDR3, the DNA is TGTGCCAGCAGCGTAGAGGCCAGGGGTGAAAAACTGTTTTTT. Its protein product is CASSVEARGEKLFF. Drawing the rest from reference TRBV9 and TRBJ1-4, the complete variable domain is DSGVTQTPKHLITATGQRVTLRCSPRSGDLSVYWYQQSLDQGLQFLIQYYNGEERAKGNILERFSAQQFPDLHSELNLSSLELGDSALYFCASSVEARGEKLFFGSGTQLSVL.

The gene calls are TRBV6-6 and TRBJ2-7; D may be TRBD2 (6 bases). The CDR3 spans 11 residues. CDR1 and CDR2 (germline): MNHNY, SVGAGI (reference sequence). The germline V and J ends were trimmed by 7 bases and 3 bases, with 7 bases remaining between them. CDR3 DNA: TGTGCCAGCATGGGGGGCTACGAGCAGTACTTC. Residues: CASMGGYEQYF.

This clone was observed once. The chain joins TRBV30 to TRBJ1-5; D remains unclear. This CDR3 contains 13 residues. V shed 0 bases and J shed 7 bases, with 10 bases lying between them. Germline CDR1 GTSNPN, CDR2 SVGIG (reference sequence). In DNA form, the CDR3 reads TGTGCCTGGAGTGTAGGCAGCGACCAGCCCCAGCATTTT. It translates to CAWSVGSDQPQHF.

The rearrangement joins TRBV6-2 or TRBV6-3 to TRBJ2-1; D is unresolved. This CDR3 is built from 13 residues. Deletions cut 2 bases from V and 5 bases from J, with 7 bases between. Germline V gene lookup returns CDR1 MNHEY and CDR2 SVGEGT. The CDR3 reads CASSYVPDNEQFF. CDR3 nucleotide sequence: TGTGCCAGCAGTTACGTTCCGGACAATGAGCAGTTCTTC.

The genes are TRBV20-1 and TRBJ1-6; D call uncertain. The CDR3 has 14 residues. The germline gives CDR1 DFQATT, CDR2 SNEGSKA (reference sequence). V was shortened by 3 bases and J by 5 bases, with 11 bases between the two germline ends. CDR3 bases: TGCAGTGCTAGTAGTGGCCACAATAATTCACCCCTCCACTTT. This sequence encodes CSASSGHNNSPLHF.

Details on this clone: This same CDR3 is encoded by further DNA sequences in the sample. The chain links TRBV28 to TRBJ2-3; D might be TRBD2 (5 bases). Germline V gene sequence: CDR1 MDHEN, CDR2 SYDVKM. Trimming pared 6 bases from V and 5 bases from J, leaving 6 bases between. The CDR3 is made up of 11 amino acids. The CDR3 sequence: CASRSGDTQYF. In DNA, the CDR3 is TGTGCCAGCAGAAGCGGAGATACGCAGTATTTT.

This clone came up once. The chain couples TRBV10-3 to TRBJ2-3; the match to TRBD2 covers 12 bases. The CDR3 runs 14 residues. Germline-derived CDR1 and CDR2 are ENHRY and SYGVKD. The V and J ends lost 11 bases and 5 bases, in that order; junction bases with no gene match: 8. The CDR3 reads CASRLAGAGDTQYF. CDR3 in DNA: TGTGCCTCGAGACTAGCGGGAGCGGGAGATACGCAGTATTTT.

This chain links TRBV5-4 with TRBJ2-7, with a weak D call TRBD2 (5 bases). V shed 0 bases and J shed 4 bases, with 14 bases lying between them. The CDR3 extends over 15 amino acids. Germline loops: CDR1 SGHNT, CDR2 YYREEE (reference sequence). This CDR3 reads CASSLGGSGVYEQYF. The CDR3 coding sequence is TGTGCCAGCAGCTTGGGAGGTTCCGGGGTATACGAGCAGTACTTC.

The chain combines TRBV27 with TRBJ1-2; D is perhaps TRBD1 (6 bases). V lost 8 bases to trimming and J lost 5 bases, with 18 bases between them. Germline assignment: CDR1 MNHEY and CDR2 SMNVEV (reference sequence). The CDR3 is 14 residues long. The CDR3 nucleotides are TGTGCCAGCCGAGGACAGCAAACATTTTATGGCTACACCTTC. Its translation: CASRGQQTFYGYTF.

V is TRBV15 and J is TRBJ1-2; 7 bases line up with TRBD1. The CDR3 runs 15 residues. J was trimmed by 5 bases and V by 0 bases; bases with no gene match: 6. CDR1 and CDR2 (germline): LNHNV, YYDKDF (reference sequence). CDR3 loop: CATSRDRQQGYGYTF. DNA for the CDR3: TGTGCCACCAGCAGAGATAGACAACAGGGGTATGGCTACACCTTC.

The chain uses TRBV5-1 and TRBJ1-4, with D possibly matching TRBD1 (6 bases). Trimming pared 4 bases from V and 7 bases from J, leaving 14 bases between. The CDR3 contains 14 residues. Germline loops: CDR1 SGHRS, CDR2 YFSETQ. The CDR3 nucleotides read TGCGCCAGCAGCGCACAGGGAAGTGGTGAAAAACTGTTTTTT. This gives the protein CASSAQGSGEKLFF.

The chain joins TRBV27 to TRBJ1-2; TRBD1 matches 8 bases. V gave up 5 bases and J gave up 5 bases; unmatched junction bases: 4. Per the germline V gene, CDR1 is MNHEY and CDR2 is SMNVEV (reference sequence). The length of the CDR3 is 13 residues. The chain's CDR3 is CASSVTGGYGYTF. For the CDR3, the DNA is TGTGCCAGCAGTGTAACAGGGGGGTATGGCTACACCTTC.

This clone was detected a few times. The chain recombines TRBV15 with TRBJ1-3, with 10 positions matching TRBD1. Germline values: CDR1 LNHNV, CDR2 YYDKDF (reference sequence). This CDR3 has 16 amino acids. After removal of 1 base from V and 3 bases from J, the junction contained 3 bases not matched to a gene. CDR3 nucleotides: TGTGCCACCAGCAGAGGGGGACAGGGGCTTGGAAACACCATATATTTT. Its protein is CATSRGGQGLGNTIYF.

The chain combines TRBV6-5 with TRBJ2-7, with 11 nucleotides matching TRBD2. Germline values: CDR1 MNHEY, CDR2 SVGAGI. The CDR3 contains 13 residues. The trim removed 11 bases at V and 2 bases at J, leaving 5 bases unmatched. The CDR3 is CAGGTSGPYEQYF. CDR3 DNA: TGTGCCGGAGGGACTAGCGGTCCCTACGAGCAGTACTTC.